Below are 28 T cell receptor beta chains sequenced from a single sample in a study of blood T cell repertoires in COVID-19. The data were produced by immunoSEQ multiplex PCR, yet TCRdb's version contains in-frame clones alone and is incomplete. The sample shows about 300,000 clones, 88% of them seen only once. The material sequenced was peripheral blood. The receptor source for this set is a man aged 18 to 30 with active or convalescent COVID-19.

The V gene is TRBV24-1, the J gene TRBJ2-7; 9 positions agree with TRBD1. V trimming: 2 bases; J trimming: 0 bases; junction bases outside the gene matches: 4. Germline V gene lookup returns CDR1 KGHDR and CDR2 SFDVKD. The CDR3 is 16 amino acids. CDR3 region: CATSDCWGQGSYEQYF. Here the CDR3 DNA reads TGTGCCACCAGTGATTGTTGGGGACAGGGCTCCTACGAGCAGTACTTC.

The rearrangement links TRBV6-5 to TRBJ2-5; 7 positions match TRBD1. Germline CDR1 reads MNHEY; CDR2 reads SVGAGI. V lost 2 bases to trimming and J lost 5 bases; unmatched junction nucleotides: 8. This CDR3 region has 15 residues. The CDR3 DNA follows: TGTGCCAGCAGTTACGACAGGGTCGGTTGGGAGACCCAGTACTTC. Translating it yields CASSYDRVGWETQYF.

The genes are TRBV10-3 and TRBJ2-5, with 8 bases that match TRBD1. V was clipped by 5 bases and J by 4 bases; unmatched bases: 6. This CDR3 is 14 amino acids long. The germline V gene encodes CDR1 ENHRY and CDR2 SYGVKD. This chain's CDR3 is CAISSGGAGETQYF. Here the CDR3 DNA reads TGTGCCATCAGTTCAGGGGGCGCAGGAGAGACCCAGTACTTC.

The chain couples TRBV29-1 to TRBJ1-1, with TRBD1 identical over 8 bases. Germline CDR1 reads SQVTM; CDR2 reads ANQGSEA. There are 15 residues in the CDR3. Trimming took 6 bases from V and 5 from J; bases not matched to a gene: 14. CDR3 bases: TGCAGCGTGGCTAGGACAGGGCGAAAGGGTACTGAAGCTTTCTTT. This codes for CSVARTGRKGTEAFF.

This clone was counted once. The chain carries TRBV6-2 or TRBV6-3 and TRBJ2-5, with D perhaps TRBD2 (5 bases). Trimming pared 5 bases from V and 4 bases from J, leaving 17 bases between. The CDR3 is 15 amino acids. Germline CDR1 is MNHEY and CDR2 is SVGEGT. The CDR3 protein is CASSRRPGNRETQYF. The DNA of the CDR3 is TGTGCCAGCAGTAGGCGTCCGGGAAACAGAGAGACCCAGTACTTC.

The V call is TRBV10-1, the J call TRBJ2-7, with TRBD2 as a possible D gene (5 bases). This CDR3 has 14 residues. Looked up from germline, CDR1 is WNHNN and CDR2 is SYGVQD (reference sequence). The V end lost 2 bases, the J end lost 2 bases, and 10 bases lay between the germline ends. Written as DNA, the CDR3 is TGCGCCAGCAGTGAGCCGGGGAAACCCTACGAGCAGTACTTC. Protein sequence: CASSEPGKPYEQYF.

This clone has a count of ten or more. The chain couples TRBV7-2 to TRBJ2-7, with 11 bases aligning to TRBD2. This CDR3 comprises 15 residues. Germline V gives CDR1 SGHTA, CDR2 FQGNSA. With 3 bases clipped from V and 4 bases from J, the junction kept 5 bases outside the gene matches. In nucleotides, the CDR3 is TGTGCCAGCAGCTTCCTAGCGGGGGGTAATTACGAGCAGTACTTC. It yields the protein CASSFLAGGNYEQYF.

This chain uses TRBV19 with TRBJ1-2; weak D call: TRBD1 (5 bases). The ends were cut back, 4 bases at V and 7 bases at J, with 13 bases in the middle. In germline, CDR1 is LNHDA, CDR2 SQIVND (reference sequence). The CDR3 has 13 amino acids. The CDR3 is CASSKRGVLGYTF. In DNA form, the CDR3 reads TGTGCCAGTAGTAAAAGGGGCGTTCTTGGCTACACCTTC.

The chain carries TRBV5-1 and TRBJ1-2; D possibly corresponds to TRBD1 (6 bases). The germline V and J ends were trimmed by 4 bases and 8 bases, with 9 bases remaining between them. CDR3 length: 11 amino acids. The V gene's germline CDR1 is SGHRS and CDR2 YFSETQ. In DNA, the CDR3 is TGCGCCAGCAGCGGGGGCCGGGGCTACACCTTC. Translated, it gives CASSGGRGYTF.

This chain connects TRBV7-9 to TRBJ2-5, with 13 bases identical to TRBD2. The CDR3 has 16 amino acids. CDR1 and CDR2 from the germline V gene are SEHNR and FQNEAQ (reference sequence). V lost 5 bases and J lost 3; bases outside the gene matches: 6. The CDR3 region is CASSPRTSGGEETQYF. In nucleotides, the CDR3 is TGTGCCAGCAGCCCCCGGACTAGCGGGGGTGAAGAGACCCAGTACTTC.

This clone was counted once. This chain links TRBV27 with TRBJ2-5; D is perhaps TRBD2 (5 bases). Germline CDR1 reads MNHEY; CDR2 reads SMNVEV (reference sequence). Trimming pared 3 bases from V and 5 bases from J, leaving 13 bases between. This CDR3 has 14 amino acids. CDR3 DNA sequence: TGTGCCAGCAGTTTCCTCGGGGTCGGGGAGACCCAGTACTTC. Amino acid sequence: CASSFLGVGETQYF.

The chain couples TRBV2 to TRBJ1-2, with D unresolved. V gave up 4 bases and J gave up 12 bases, with 12 bases separating them. The CDR3 has 11 amino acids. Germline loops: CDR1 SNHLY, CDR2 FYNNEI. The CDR3 reads CASSGGGSDTF. In nucleotides, the CDR3 is TGTGCCAGCAGTGGGGGAGGTTCAGACACCTTC.

The chain links TRBV6-6 to TRBJ2-1; D might be TRBD1 (6 bases). In germline, CDR1 is MNHNY, CDR2 SVGAGI (reference sequence). V lost 6 bases and J 2 bases, leaving 14 bases between the germline ends. The CDR3 totals 15 residues. In nucleotides, the CDR3 is TGTGCCAGCAGCCCTGGTGCAGGGGCCTACAATGAGCAGTTCTTC. Translated: CASSPGAGAYNEQFF.

This chain connects TRBV9 to TRBJ1-3, with 7 bases aligning to TRBD1. V lost 3 bases, J lost 0 bases, and 6 bases stayed unmatched. CDR1 and CDR2 from the germline V gene are SGDLS and YYNGEE. The CDR3 runs 16 residues. The CDR3 protein is CASSDRQGNSGNTIYF. CDR3 bases: TGTGCCAGCAGCGACCGACAGGGCAACTCTGGAAACACCATATATTTT.

The genes are TRBV11-3 and TRBJ1-1, with D uncertain. V was clipped by 3 bases and J by 4 bases, with 12 bases between them. CDR1 and CDR2 from the germline V gene are SGHNT and YENEEA. The CDR3 covers 14 residues. The CDR3 DNA is TGTGCCAGCAGCTTGAATTTCCTTAGCACTGAAGCTTTCTTT. Translating gives CASSLNFLSTEAFF. Drawing the rest from reference TRBV11-3 and TRBJ1-1, the complete variable domain is EAGVVQSPRYKIIEKKQPVAFWCNPISGHNTLYWYLQNLGQGPELLIRYENEEAVDDSQLPKDRFSAERLKGVDSTLKIQPAELGDSAVYLCASSLNFLSTEAFFGQGTRLTVV.

This chain uses TRBV6-5 with TRBJ2-2; D gene uncertain. V was shortened by 7 bases and J by 4 bases, with 7 bases between the two germline ends. The CDR3 totals 12 residues. Germline values: CDR1 MNHEY, CDR2 SVGAGI. For the CDR3, the DNA is TGTGCCAGCAAGGAGAGCACCGGGGAGCTGTTTTTT. It yields the protein CASKESTGELFF.

The CDR3 here is CASSQGENRDRGRGSNQPQHF. Written as DNA, the CDR3 is TGCGCCAGCAGCCAAGGAGAAAACCGGGACAGGGGGCGAGGGAGCAATCAGCCCCAGCATTTT. V usage is TRBV5-1 and J usage is TRBJ1-5; 12 bases match TRBD1. Germline V lookup: CDR1 SGHRS, CDR2 YFSETQ. V shed 4 bases, J shed 1 base, and the junction held 18 bases outside the gene matches. The CDR3 has 21 amino acids.

V and J are TRBV5-4 and TRBJ2-5; D uncertain. The germline V and J ends were trimmed by 0 bases and 5 bases, with 11 bases remaining between them. Germline lookup yields CDR1 SGHNT and CDR2 YYREEE (reference sequence). This CDR3 comprises 14 residues. CDR3 in amino acids: CASSLGSFGETQYF. Here the CDR3 DNA reads TGTGCCAGCAGCTTGGGTAGCTTCGGGGAGACCCAGTACTTC.

This clone was counted a single time. V is TRBV19 and J is TRBJ2-7, with D possibly matching TRBD1 (6 bases). The CDR3 has 15 residues. V was trimmed by 5 bases and J by 4 bases, leaving 18 bases between them. The germline V gene has CDR1 LNHDA and CDR2 SQIVND (reference sequence). The CDR3 spells CASSYSDSALYEQYF. In DNA, the CDR3 is TGTGCCAGTAGTTACTCGGACAGCGCCCTATACGAGCAGTACTTC. Using reference TRBV19 and TRBJ2-7 for the parts outside the CDR3, the full variable domain is DGGITQSPKYLFRKEGQNVTLSCEQNLNHDAMYWYRQDPGQGLRLIYYSQIVNDFQKGDIAEGYSVSREKKESFPLTVTSAQKNPTAFYLCASSYSDSALYEQYFGPGTRLTVT.

The DNA for the CDR3 is TGTGCCAGCAGCTTCGGGTCTAGGGGTAGCAATCAGCCCCAGCATTTT. Its protein product is CASSFGSRGSNQPQHF. V gene TRBV5-6 combines with J gene TRBJ1-5; D perhaps matches TRBD1 (5 bases). The CDR3 totals 16 residues. Trimming removed 2 bases from V and 0 bases from J, with 12 bases in between. CDR1 is SGHDT and CDR2 is YYEEEE in the germline V gene.

CDR3 nucleotides: TGTGCCAGCAGCTTACTTAGGGGTTTATTCTTGGTGGATACGCAGTATTTT. This gives the protein CASSLLRGLFLVDTQYF. This chain links TRBV7-9 with TRBJ2-3; the D gene is possibly TRBD1 (5 bases). The V end was cut by 2 bases, the J end by 6 bases, with 21 bases between. The germline gives CDR1 SEHNR, CDR2 FQNEAQ (reference sequence). The CDR3 runs 17 residues.

The chain uses TRBV29-1 and TRBJ2-7; 10 bases fit TRBD1. CDR3 length equals 16 residues. The ends lost 0 bases at V and 1 base at J; junction bases unmatched: 6. Germline V lookup: CDR1 SQVTM, CDR2 ANQGSEA. In nucleotides, the CDR3 is TGCAGCGTTGAAGAGGCACGGACAGGGGGGTCCTACGAGCAGTACTTC. Translation gives CSVEEARTGGSYEQYF.

The chain links TRBV6-1 to TRBJ2-2, with a possible D match to TRBD2 (6 bases). V lost 3 bases and J lost 0, with 11 bases in between. CDR3 length: 16 residues. Germline assignment: CDR1 MNHNS and CDR2 SASEGT. The DNA for the CDR3 is TGTGCCAGCAGTGATGTCCGGGGGTCGAACACCGGGGAGCTGTTTTTT. It specifies CASSDVRGSNTGELFF.

The V call is TRBV27, the J call TRBJ2-7, with 12 positions matching TRBD1. Per the germline V gene, CDR1 is MNHEY and CDR2 is SMNVEV (reference sequence). This CDR3 has 15 amino acids. V was clipped by 5 bases and J by 2 bases; unmatched bases: 4. CDR3 bases: TGTGCCAGCAGTCACGGGACAGGGGGCACCTACGAGCAGTACTTC. Translating it yields CASSHGTGGTYEQYF.

The CDR3 nucleotides read TGCGCCAGCAGCCAAGTGGGACTCAGCACAGATACGCAGTATTTT. Translation gives CASSQVGLSTDTQYF. The V call is TRBV4-1, the J call TRBJ2-3, with D perhaps matching TRBD2 (6 bases). V was pared by 1 base and J by 0 bases, with 8 bases between. The CDR3 totals 15 residues. Per the germline V gene, CDR1 is MGHRA and CDR2 is YSYEKL.

The chain combines TRBV11-1 with TRBJ1-6; TRBD1 agrees at 8 bases. V gave up 4 bases and J gave up 6 bases; unmatched junction bases: 8. Germline loops: CDR1 SGHAT, CDR2 FQDESV (reference sequence). The CDR3 runs to 16 residues. CDR3: CASSSSPGGFNSPLHF. The CDR3 DNA sequence: TGTGCCAGCAGCTCCAGCCCAGGGGGCTTTAATTCACCCCTCCACTTT.

The genes are TRBV6-5 and TRBJ1-5, with D possibly TRBD1 on 6 matching bases. Germline CDR1 is MNHEY and CDR2 is SVGAGI. CDR3 size: 14 residues. The V gene lost 5 bases and the J gene lost 11 bases, with 19 bases spanning the gap. The chain's CDR3 is CASSKSGTPLSQHF. CDR3 DNA: TGTGCCAGCAGTAAATCCGGGACACCCCTATCCCAGCATTTT.

The chain is built from TRBV3-1 (or the pseudogene TRBV3-2) and TRBJ2-3, with D possibly matching TRBD2 (5 bases). V lost 4 bases to trimming and J lost 1 base, with 9 bases between them. CDR1 is LGHDT and CDR2 is YNNKEL in the germline V gene (reference sequence). This CDR3 is built from 14 residues. Here the CDR3 DNA reads TGTGCCAGCAGCCCTTCGAGGGGCACAGATACGCAGTATTTT. It specifies CASSPSRGTDTQYF.